The clone carrying this T cell receptor beta chain was counted a single time. This specimen belongs to a study of T cells in Graves' hyperthyroidism and ophthalmopathy. RNA transcripts were the template for amplifying TCR beta CDR3 regions. First-round RT-PCR with HTBI primers amplified the TCR CDR3 region. TCRdb re-analysed the multiplex PCR reads in MiXCR, keeping a single row per CDR3 protein. This sample has 250,000 to 300,000 distinct CDR3 sequences, with roughly 13% found just once. The CDR3 loop spans 14 amino acids. Trimming left V 1 base short and J 8 bases short, with 13 bases between. Germline V gene data show CDR1 as LGHNA and CDR2 as YSLEER.

The TCR originated in a woman in her twenties or thirties with Graves' hyperthyroidism that later progressed to Graves' ophthalmopathy. The chain employs TRBV4-3 and TRBJ2-3, with D possibly matching TRBD2 (5 bases). Material: blood. The CDR3 bases are TGCGCCAGCAGCCAAGCCGGGTCGAGGGCTACGCAGTATTTT. Translated: CASSQAGSRATQYF.